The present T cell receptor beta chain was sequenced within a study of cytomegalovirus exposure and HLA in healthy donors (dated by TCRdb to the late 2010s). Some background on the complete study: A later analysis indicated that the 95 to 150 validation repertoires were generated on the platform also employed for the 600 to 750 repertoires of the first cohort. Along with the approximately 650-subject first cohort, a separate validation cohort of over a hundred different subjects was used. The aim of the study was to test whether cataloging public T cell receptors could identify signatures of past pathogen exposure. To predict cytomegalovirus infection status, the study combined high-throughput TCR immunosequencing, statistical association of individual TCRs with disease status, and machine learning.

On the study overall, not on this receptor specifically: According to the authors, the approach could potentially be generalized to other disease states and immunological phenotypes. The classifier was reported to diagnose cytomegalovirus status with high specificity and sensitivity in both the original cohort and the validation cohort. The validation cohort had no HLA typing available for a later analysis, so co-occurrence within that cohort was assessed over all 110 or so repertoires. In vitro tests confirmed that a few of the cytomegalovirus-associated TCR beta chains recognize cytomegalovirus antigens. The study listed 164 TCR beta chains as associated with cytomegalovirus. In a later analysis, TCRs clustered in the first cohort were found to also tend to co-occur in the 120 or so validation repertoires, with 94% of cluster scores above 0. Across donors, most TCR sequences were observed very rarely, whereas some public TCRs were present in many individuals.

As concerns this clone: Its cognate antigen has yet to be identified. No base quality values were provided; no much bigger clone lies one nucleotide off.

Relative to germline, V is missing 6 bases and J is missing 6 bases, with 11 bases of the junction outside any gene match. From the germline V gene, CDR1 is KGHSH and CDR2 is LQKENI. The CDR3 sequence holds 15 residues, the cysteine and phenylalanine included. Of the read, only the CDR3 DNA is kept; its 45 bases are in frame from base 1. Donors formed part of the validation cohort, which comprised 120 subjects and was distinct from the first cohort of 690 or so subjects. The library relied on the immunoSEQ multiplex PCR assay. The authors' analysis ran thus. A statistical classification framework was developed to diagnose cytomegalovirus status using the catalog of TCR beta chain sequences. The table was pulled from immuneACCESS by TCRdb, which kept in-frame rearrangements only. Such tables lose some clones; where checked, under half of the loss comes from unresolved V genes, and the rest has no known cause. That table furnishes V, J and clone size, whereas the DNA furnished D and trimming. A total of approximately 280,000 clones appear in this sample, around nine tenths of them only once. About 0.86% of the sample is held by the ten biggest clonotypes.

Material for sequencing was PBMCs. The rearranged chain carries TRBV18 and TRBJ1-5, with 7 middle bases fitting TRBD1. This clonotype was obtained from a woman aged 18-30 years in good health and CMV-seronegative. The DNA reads TGTGCCAGCTCCCTCGGAGGGGGCTCCGGTCAGCCCCAGCATTTT. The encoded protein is CASSLGGGSGQPQHF.